One T cell receptor beta chain is described in this entry. This record belongs to a study of shared clonotypes between healthy human individuals. CD45RO-negative, CCR7-positively selected cells formed the naive CD8 fraction, excluding terminally differentiated effector memory CD45RA+ cells. Per the authors' pipeline: Because ImmunoSEQ provided only junction sequences with no quality scores, the filtering differed. TCRdb keeps only in-frame clones here, not all; method: immunoSEQ multiplex PCR. The D gene and trimming were derived from the DNA, and the V and J assignments and clone size from that table. The repertoire holds approximately 810,000 clones, with more than 85% as singletons. The V and J ends lost 8 bases and 7 bases respectively, with 15 bases between them. The CDR3 runs to 13 residues. In germline, CDR1 is LNHNV, CDR2 YYDKDF (reference sequence).

The chain combines TRBV15 with TRBJ2-1; D is unclear. Sequencing input: naive CD8+ T cells sorted from blood. This receptor was taken from a man aged 30-40 years in good health. The CDR3 DNA reads TGTGCCACCGAAGGTAGTCCGCGAAATGAGCAGTTCTTC. The encoded protein is CATEGSPRNEQFF.